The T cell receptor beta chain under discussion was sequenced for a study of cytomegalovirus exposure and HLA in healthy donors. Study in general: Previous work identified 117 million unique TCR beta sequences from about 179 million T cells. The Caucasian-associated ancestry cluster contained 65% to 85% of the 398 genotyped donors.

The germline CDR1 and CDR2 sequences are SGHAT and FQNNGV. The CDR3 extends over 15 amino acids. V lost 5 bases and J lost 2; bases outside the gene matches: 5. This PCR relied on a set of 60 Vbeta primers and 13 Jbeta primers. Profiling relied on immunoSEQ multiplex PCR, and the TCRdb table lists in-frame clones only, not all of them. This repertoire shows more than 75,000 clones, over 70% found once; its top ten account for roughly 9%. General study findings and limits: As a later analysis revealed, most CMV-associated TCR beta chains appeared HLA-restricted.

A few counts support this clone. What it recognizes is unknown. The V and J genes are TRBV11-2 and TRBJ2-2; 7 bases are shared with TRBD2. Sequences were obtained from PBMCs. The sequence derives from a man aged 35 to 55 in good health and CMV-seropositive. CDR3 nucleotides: TGTGCCAGCAGCGTGAGCGGGGTCAACACCGGGGAGCTGTTTTTT. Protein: CASSVSGVNTGELFF.